The subject of this entry is one T cell receptor beta chain. V was shortened by 4 bases and J by 2 bases, with 13 bases between the two germline ends. The CDR3 sequence is 14 residues long. Germline loops: CDR1 GTSNPN, CDR2 SVGIG (reference sequence). Original data processing: Reference gene primer amplification yielded estimated nucleated cell counts. Measured with immunoSEQ multiplex PCR; TCRdb has only the in-frame clones, and not every one. D and trimming were read from the DNA, whereas the V and J calls and clone size are those reported in that table. The table has under 100,000 clones, roughly 90% seen once. The data were taken from a study of blood T cell repertoires in COVID-19. Whole-study context: Spain, Italy and the United States supplied samples that represented acute and convalescent COVID-19. The analysed material was cDNA or gDNA that came from T cells, B-cell-depleted T cells, or PBMCs.

Sequenced input: peripheral blood. The chain carries TRBV30 and TRBJ2-3; weak D call: TRBD1 (6 bases). This receptor was identified in a man aged 50 or older with active COVID-19. CDR3 coding DNA: TGTGCCTGGACACAGGGCCGACACACAGATACGCAGTATTTT. Protein sequence: CAWTQGRHTDTQYF.